The clone carrying this TCR beta chain has more than one count but fewer than ten. This CDR3 is built from 14 residues. Trimming took 8 bases from V and 7 from J; bases not matched to a gene: 10. Per germline, CDR1 SGHRS and CDR2 YFSETQ. The sample is drawn from a study of blood T cell repertoires in COVID-19. At the level of the study: Sample material is recorded as cDNA or gDNA derived from T cells, B-cell-depleted T cells, or PBMCs.

Authors' processing steps: Reference gene primers were amplified, and this amplification served to estimate nucleated cell counts. Repertoires were generated with immunoSEQ multiplex PCR, while TCRdb's copy carries only in-frame clones and drops some. Clone size and V and J calls were adopted from that table, with D and trimming inferred from the DNA. This sample has fewer than 200,000 clones; 90% occur once, and the top ten carry roughly 0.56%. This TCR was recovered from a man aged 50-59 years with acute or convalescent COVID-19. Source material: peripheral blood. This sequence joins TRBV5-1 and TRBJ2-2; 8 bases are shared with TRBD2. The CDR3 sequence is CASTVGRADGELFF. As DNA, the CDR3 is TGCGCCAGTACAGTCGGGAGGGCGGACGGGGAGCTGTTTTTT.